Listed below are T cell receptor beta chains from one sample, sequenced in a study of shared clonotypes between healthy human individuals. Clones were read by immunoSEQ multiplex PCR, and TCRdb kept only the in-frame ones, dropping some. The sample lists over 2 million clones; approximately 94% were seen once. The sequenced material came from naive CD8+ T cells sorted from blood. The receptors were gathered from a man between 18 and 29 years old in good health. The CDR3 runs from the conserved cysteine through the conserved F or W. The order of the fields is clone size, J gene, D gene, V gene, CDR3 DNA, CDR3 protein. A D gene is named only where the DNA matches it firmly. Where a row states a size, it is once, few, many or the class of an expanded clone; other rows omit it.

size: -
J: TRBJ2-1
D: TRBD2
V: TRBV4-1
DNA: TGCGCCAGCAGCCAAGATGGGGAGGGAGAGGATAATGAGCAGTTCTTC
CDR3: CASSQDGEGEDNEQFF

size: -
J: TRBJ1-5
D: -
V: TRBV6-1
DNA: TGTGCCAGCAGTGGTTGGGGGCAGATCAATCAGCCCCAGCATTTT
CDR3: CASSGWGQINQPQHF

size: -
J: TRBJ1-1
D: -
V: TRBV11-2
DNA: TGTGCCAGCAGCTTAGGGACGCAGCTGAACACTGAAGCTTTCTTT
CDR3: CASSLGTQLNTEAFF

size: -
J: TRBJ1-4
D: TRBD1
V: TRBV4-3
DNA: TGCGCCAGCAGCCAAGATAGCGGGACAGGAAGCCTTGCAACTAATGAAAAACTGTTTTTT
CDR3: CASSQDSGTGSLATNEKLFF

size: -
J: TRBJ1-2
D: -
V: TRBV7-9
DNA: TGTGCCAGCAGTACCGAGACTATTCCCCATGGCTACACCTTC
CDR3: CASSTETIPHGYTF

size: -
J: TRBJ2-7
D: TRBD2
V: TRBV7-9
DNA: TGTGCCAGCAGCTCGAGCGGGAGTTTGTCCTACGAGCAGTACTTC
CDR3: CASSSSGSLSYEQYF

size: -
J: TRBJ2-1
D: TRBD1
V: TRBV30
DNA: TGTGCCTGGAGGGCCGATCACCGGGACAGAGTGTACAATGAGCAGTTCTTC
CDR3: CAWRADHRDRVYNEQFF

size: -
J: TRBJ1-1
D: -
V: TRBV7-9
DNA: TGTGCCAGCAGCCCCGACGATATGAACACTGAAGCTTTCTTT
CDR3: CASSPDDMNTEAFF

size: -
J: TRBJ1-2
D: -
V: TRBV5-1
DNA: TGCGCCAGTCGCACAGGGTCGGGTGGCTACACCTTC
CDR3: CASRTGSGGYTF

size: -
J: TRBJ2-3
D: TRBD2
V: TRBV5-6
DNA: TGTGCCAGCAGCTTAGCGGGGGCTTACACCTTTGCGGGCACAGATACGCAGTATTTT
CDR3: CASSLAGAYTFAGTDTQYF

size: once
J: TRBJ2-3
D: TRBD1
V: TRBV5-1
DNA: TGCGCCAGCAACCAGGACAGGGTTCCAGATACGCAGTATTTT
CDR3: CASNQDRVPDTQYF

size: -
J: TRBJ2-1
D: -
V: TRBV2
DNA: TGTGCCAGCAGCGAAGGACAGCTAGACAATGAGCAGTTCTTC
CDR3: CASSEGQLDNEQFF

size: -
J: TRBJ1-6
D: TRBD1
V: TRBV13
DNA: TGTGCCAGCAGCGGAGGGGACAGCGAAGGCGATTCACCCCTCCACTTT
CDR3: CASSGGDSEGDSPLHF

size: -
J: TRBJ2-7
D: TRBD1
V: TRBV5-6
DNA: TGTGCCAGCAGCATTGGCGGGACAGGGGCCCCGGGGCAGTACTTC
CDR3: CASSIGGTGAPGQYF

size: -
J: TRBJ2-3
D: -
V: TRBV7-9
DNA: TGTGCCAGCAGCCCCCCCCTGGGGGCTGGCACAGATACGCAGTATTTT
CDR3: CASSPPLGAGTDTQYF

size: -
J: TRBJ2-3
D: TRBD2
V: TRBV5-4
DNA: TGTGCCAGCAGCCTACCTCCGGGACTAGACACAGATACGCAGTATTTT
CDR3: CASSLPPGLDTDTQYF

size: -
J: TRBJ2-7
D: -
V: TRBV9
DNA: TGTGCCAGCAGCCCGTCAGGGAAATCCTACGAGCAGTACTTC
CDR3: CASSPSGKSYEQYF

size: -
J: TRBJ2-7
D: TRBD1
V: TRBV7-9
DNA: TGTGCCAGCAGCTTAAGCGGGACAGGGACGAACGAGCAGTACTTC
CDR3: CASSLSGTGTNEQYF

size: -
J: TRBJ2-7
D: TRBD1
V: TRBV19
DNA: TGTGCCAGTAGTACGGGACAGGGAATCTACGAGCAGTACTTC
CDR3: CASSTGQGIYEQYF

size: -
J: TRBJ1-2
D: -
V: TRBV4-1
DNA: TGCGCCAGCAGCCACTCACAGACTAACTATGGCTACACCTTC
CDR3: CASSHSQTNYGYTF

size: -
J: TRBJ2-5
D: TRBD1
V: TRBV6-1
DNA: TGTGCCAGCAGTGATGGTCAGGGGGCTTACCAAGAGACCCAGTACTTC
CDR3: CASSDGQGAYQETQYF

size: -
J: TRBJ2-7
D: -
V: TRBV6-5
DNA: TGTGCCAGCAGTTACGGGGCGGGACGCTACGAGCAGTACTTC
CDR3: CASSYGAGRYEQYF

size: -
J: TRBJ2-2
D: -
V: TRBV7-9
DNA: TGTGCCAGCTACGGGCCAGGGGAAACCGGGGAGCTGTTTTTT
CDR3: CASYGPGETGELFF

size: -
J: TRBJ1-1
D: -
V: TRBV28
DNA: TGTGCCAGCAGTCCTTCAAGTAGGTTCACTGAAGCTTTCTTT
CDR3: CASSPSSRFTEAFF

size: -
J: TRBJ2-7
D: TRBD2
V: TRBV6-6
DNA: TGTGCCAGCAGTCCCTGGGGCGGGAGAGCCTACGAGCAGTACTTC
CDR3: CASSPWGGRAYEQYF

size: once
J: TRBJ2-5
D: -
V: TRBV27
DNA: TGTGCCAGCAGTGGGTCTCAAGAGACCCAGTACTTC
CDR3: CASSGSQETQYF

size: -
J: TRBJ2-7
D: -
V: TRBV27
DNA: TGTGCCAGCAGTTTAGAGGGAATCGAGCAGTACTTC
CDR3: CASSLEGIEQYF

size: -
J: TRBJ2-1
D: TRBD2
V: TRBV27
DNA: TGTGCCAGCAGAGCGACTAGCGGAGAAAACAATGAGCAGTTCTTC
CDR3: CASRATSGENNEQFF